This T cell receptor beta chain was observed in a study of T-cell memory formation after mild COVID-19. On the study more broadly: TCR clusters showed largely donor specificity.

A single record per CDR3 protein comes from TCRdb applying MiXCR to the 5' RACE reads. The table includes 50,000 to 70,000 distinct CDR3 sequences, 10% to 15% detected once. With regard to this clonotype: No antigen is known for it.

Study-level points and caveats: Memory cells collected pre-infection included some clones that later responded, suggesting cross-reactive memory joined.

The receptor's source is a man aged 18-30 years who had mild COVID-19 (a few samples of this study predate the infection). Cell type and time point are not known. The sequenced sample consisted of PBMCs or a T cell subset sorted from them (not recorded which).

DNA of the CDR3: TGCGCCAGCAGCTTGGCCTCGGACACTGAAGCTTTCTTT. Its translation is CASSLASDTEAFF. V and J are TRBV5-1 and TRBJ1-1; D unclear. Germline loops: CDR1 SGHRS, CDR2 YFSETQ. This CDR3 is 13 amino acids long. V lost 0 bases and J lost 3, with 6 bases in between.